This T cell receptor (beta chain) was identified during a study of cytomegalovirus exposure and HLA in healthy donors. Notes on this clone: Its antigen remains unidentified.

These donors counted as nominally healthy when sampled, but unrecorded immune exposures were likely. V lost 2 bases, J lost 1 base, and 6 bases stayed unmatched. The length of the CDR3 is 17 residues. CDR1 and CDR2 (germline): MNHEY, SMNVEV (reference sequence). The study ran its PCR with 60 Vbeta and 13 Jbeta primers. Assay used: immunoSEQ multiplex PCR; TCRdb lists only in-frame clones, some missing. The repertoire includes a few hundred thousand clones, over 70% of them detected once, and around 0.33% sits in the top ten. Broader study findings: The later analysis indicated that the majority of CMV-associated TCR beta chains appeared HLA-restricted. The study designated around 150 TCR beta chains cytomegalovirus-associated.

The chain links TRBV27 to TRBJ2-3; 10 nucleotides align to TRBD2. This clonotype was obtained from a girl aged 2 to 10 in good health and CMV-seronegative. The specimen sequenced was PBMCs. The CDR3 bases are TGTGCCAGCAGTTTAGTTGGGACTAGCGCACGCACAGATACGCAGTATTTT. It specifies CASSLVGTSARTDTQYF.